What follows are 13 T cell receptor beta chains derived from one specimen sequenced in a study of T cell responses to AZD1222 COVID-19 vaccine. This table comes from immunoSEQ multiplex PCR, and its TCRdb copy is limited to in-frame clones, with some not included. Of approximately 110,000 clones listed, around 86% are singletons. Sequenced material: peripheral blood, taken on day 0 of AZD1222 vaccination. The receptors shown here come from an adult in good health.

The rearrangement joins TRBV28 to TRBJ2-7; tentatively, D is TRBD1 (5 bases). Germline values: CDR1 MDHEN, CDR2 SYDVKM. Deletions cut 5 bases from V and 3 bases from J, with 8 bases between. The CDR3 has 12 residues. The CDR3: CASSPDSYEQYF. CDR3 DNA sequence: TGTGCCAGCAGTCCAGACAGCTACGAGCAGTACTTC.

This clone was found a few times. This sequence joins TRBV27 and TRBJ1-6; TRBD1 aligns across 11 bases. From germline, CDR1 is MNHEY and CDR2 SMNVEV (reference sequence). Trimming removed 5 bases from V and 8 bases from J; junction bases left unmatched: 5. The CDR3 is made up of 15 amino acids. The chain's CDR3 is CASSPDRGHYSPLHF. CDR3 DNA sequence: TGTGCCAGCAGTCCGGACAGGGGGCATTATTCACCCCTCCACTTT.

The chain is built from TRBV9 and TRBJ2-3, with D possibly matching TRBD1 (6 bases). CDR3 length: 15 residues. Per the germline V gene, CDR1 is SGDLS and CDR2 is YYNGEE. V lost 2 bases and J lost 2, with 12 bases in between. The CDR3 DNA is TGTGCCAGCAGCGTGACAACAGGGTTCACAGATACGCAGTATTTT. Amino acids: CASSVTTGFTDTQYF. Full variable domain (rest looked up from reference TRBV9 and TRBJ2-3): DSGVTQTPKHLITATGQRVTLRCSPRSGDLSVYWYQQSLDQGLQFLIQYYNGEERAKGNILERFSAQQFPDLHSELNLSSLELGDSALYFCASSVTTGFTDTQYFGPGTRLTVL.

This clone showed up just a few times. The V call is TRBV12-2, the J call TRBJ1-1. TRBV12-2 is assigned pseudogene status. This CDR3 has 14 residues. The CDR3 region is CASRFLRGMTEAFF. CDR3 nucleotide sequence: TGTGCAAGTCGCTTCTTACGGGGGATGACTGAAGCTTTCTTT.

The table lists this clone with a count of one. The chain joins TRBV24-1 to TRBJ2-1; D unclear. V dropped 3 bases and J dropped 9 bases, with 8 bases sitting between them. This CDR3 has 12 residues. Germline V gives CDR1 KGHDR, CDR2 SFDVKD. CDR3 sequence reads: CATSDNLAEQFF. For the CDR3, the DNA is TGTGCCACCAGTGATAACCTTGCTGAGCAGTTCTTC.

The rearrangement uses TRBV11-2 and TRBJ1-2; 9 nucleotides align to TRBD1. The CDR3 sequence is 14 residues long. Per germline, CDR1 SGHAT and CDR2 FQNNGV. V was pared by 5 bases and J by 4 bases, with 5 bases of the junction left unmatched. CDR3 amino acids: CASSPGTGTYGYTF. DNA for the CDR3: TGTGCCAGCAGCCCCGGGACAGGGACCTATGGCTACACCTTC. The full variable domain, completed using reference TRBV11-2 and TRBJ1-2, is EAGVAQSPRYKIIEKRQSVAFWCNPISGHATLYWYQQILGQGPKLLIQFQNNGVVDDSQLPKDRFSAERLKGVDSTLKIQPAKLEDSAVYLCASSPGTGTYGYTFGSGTRLTVV.

This clone was found a few times. The V and J genes are TRBV19 and TRBJ2-2; 7 nucleotides line up with TRBD2. This CDR3 region has 16 residues. Germline-derived CDR1 and CDR2 are LNHDA and SQIVND (reference sequence). Germline trimming cut 1 base from V and 5 bases from J; bases unmatched to any gene: 7. DNA of the CDR3: TGTGCCAGTAGTATAGGGAGCGGGACTGAGACCGGGGAGCTGTTTTTT. Translating gives CASSIGSGTETGELFF.

This clone was counted a single time. The V call is TRBV9, the J call TRBJ2-1; D possibly corresponds to TRBD1 (6 bases). The CDR3 spans 14 residues. Germline V gene sequence: CDR1 SGDLS, CDR2 YYNGEE. V was pared by 0 bases and J by 6 bases, with 10 bases between. CDR3: CASSVATGVNEQFF. As DNA, the CDR3 is TGTGCCAGCAGCGTAGCGACAGGCGTCAATGAGCAGTTCTTC.

This chain uses TRBV6-5 with TRBJ2-3, with D hard to call. Deletions cut 7 bases from V and 2 bases from J, with 16 bases between. Germline V gene lookup returns CDR1 MNHEY and CDR2 SVGAGI. This CDR3 has 15 amino acids. The CDR3 DNA reads TGTGCCAGCACCACCGGGCAGGAATACACAGATACGCAGTATTTT. Amino acids: CASTTGQEYTDTQYF.

In its sample, this clone was seen once. The chain links TRBV28 to TRBJ1-5; D is possibly TRBD1 (6 bases). Trimming cost V 2 bases and J 6 bases, with 14 bases left between them. CDR3 length: 15 residues. Per germline, CDR1 MDHEN and CDR2 SYDVKM. The CDR3 DNA sequence: TGTGCCAGCAGTTTAACCCAGGGGTTTGGTCAGCCCCAGCATTTT. Its translation: CASSLTQGFGQPQHF.

This chain connects TRBV29-1 to TRBJ1-1; the match to TRBD1 covers 8 bases. V was pared by 7 bases and J by 6 bases, with 7 bases of the junction left unmatched. The CDR3 totals 12 residues. Germline V CDR1 and CDR2: SQVTM, ANQGSEA. CDR3 DNA: TGCAGCGCCGGACAGGGTCGAGCTGAAGCTTTCTTT. It translates to CSAGQGRAEAFF.

This clone showed up just once. The chain recombines TRBV30 with TRBJ2-7; no definite D call. Trimming removed 0 bases at V and 6 bases at J, with 9 bases between. The germline CDR1 and CDR2 sequences are GTSNPN and SVGIG (reference sequence). The CDR3 is 12 amino acids. CDR3 sequence reads: CAWSVGVGEQYF. CDR3 nucleotide sequence: TGTGCCTGGAGTGTCGGTGTAGGCGAGCAGTACTTC. Together with reference TRBV30 and TRBJ2-7, the CDR3 gives the full variable domain: SQTIHQWPATLVQPVGSPLSLECTVEGTSNPNLYWYRQAAGRGLQLLFYSVGIGQISSEVPQNLSASRPQDRQFILSSKKLLLSDSGFYLCAWSVGVGEQYFGPGTRLTVT.

This chain uses TRBV7-9 with TRBJ2-7; a weak D match, TRBD1 (6 bases). CDR3 size: 15 residues. The V end lost 7 bases, the J end lost 2 bases, and 18 bases lay between the germline ends. Germline CDR1 reads SEHNR; CDR2 reads FQNEAQ (reference sequence). The CDR3, as DNA: TGTGCCAGCACCAATACAGGGAAGGGGGCCTACGAGCAGTACTTC. Translating it yields CASTNTGKGAYEQYF. Variable domain in full (rest from reference TRBV7-9 and TRBJ2-7): DTGVSQNPRHKITKRGQNVTFRCDPISEHNRLYWYRQTLGQGPEFLTYFQNEAQLEKSRLLSDRFSAERPKGSFSTLEIQRTEQGDSAMYLCASTNTGKGAYEQYFGPGTRLTVT.